A selection of T cell receptor beta chains follows, all from one sample in a study of blood T cell repertoires in COVID-19. Generated by immunoSEQ multiplex PCR, the TCRdb table keeps only in-frame clones and is missing some. The sample yields approximately 150,000 clones, approximately 83% seen once. Sequencing used PBMCs or T cells enriched from blood (not recorded which). These receptors came from a man aged 65-85 years who had been exposed to COVID-19. Both conserved end residues are part of each CDR3. D genes are given only for firm matches. Rows may omit the clone size; those that give it use once, few, many or a size class.

once,13,TRBD1,TRBV19,TRBJ1-2,TGTGCCAGTCAGAGGGACAGTAACTATGGCTACACCTTC,CASQRDSNYGYTF
-,13,-,TRBV6-5,TRBJ2-2,TGTGCCTCCTCTCTAGGGGACACCGGGGAGCTGTTTTTT,CASSLGDTGELFF
-,17,-,TRBV10-3,TRBJ2-1,TGTGCCATCAGTGCGGGGGCTAGCGGAAGCTCCTACAATGAGCAGTTCTTC,CAISAGASGSSYNEQFF
-,15,-,TRBV6-5,TRBJ2-2,TGTGCCAGCAGGCCTAACAGGTTCCCAACCGGGGAGCTGTTTTTT,CASRPNRFPTGELFF
-,15,-,TRBV24-1,TRBJ2-3,TGTGCCACCAGTGACCCTAGGGGAAGGACAGATACGCAGTATTTT,CATSDPRGRTDTQYF
-,15,-,TRBV28,TRBJ2-7,TGTGCCAGCAGTTACGGGGGCCAGGGGGATGACGAGCAGTACTTC,CASSYGGQGDDEQYF
-,14,TRBD1,TRBV9,TRBJ1-4,TGTGCCAGCAGCGTAGGTCCCGATGGGACAGGGTTGTTTTTT,CASSVGPDGTGLFF
-,13,-,TRBV11-1,TRBJ2-7,TGTGCCAGCACCAATAGTCCGGGGAACGAGCAGTACTTC,CASTNSPGNEQYF
once,11,TRBD1,TRBV30,TRBJ1-6,TGTGCCTGGAGTGCCGACAGGGTTCTCCACTTT,CAWSADRVLHF
-,16,TRBD2,TRBV3-1/TRBV3-2,TRBJ2-3,TGTGCCAGCAGCCAAGCCGTTAGCGGGGCCCAAGATACGCAGTATTTT,CASSQAVSGAQDTQYF
-,14,TRBD2,TRBV6-5,TRBJ2-7,TGTGCCAGCGGGACTAGCGGGAGGACCTACGAGCAGTACTTC,CASGTSGRTYEQYF
few,15,TRBD2,TRBV30,TRBJ2-1,TGTGCCTGGAGCCCCGTAGCGGGGGTTTACAATGAGCAGTTCTTC,CAWSPVAGVYNEQFF
-,12,TRBD2,TRBV3-1/TRBV3-2,TRBJ2-1,TGTGCCAGCAGCCCGGGGGGGGGCGAGCAGTTCTTC,CASSPGGGEQFF
-,16,TRBD2,TRBV27,TRBJ2-5,TGTGCCAGCAGTATCAGGACTAGCGGGAGAGGAGAGACCCAGTACTTC,CASSIRTSGRGETQYF
-,15,-,TRBV9,TRBJ2-7,TGTGCCAGCAGCCCCGGGACTTTAACCGTCTCCGAGCAGTACTTC,CASSPGTLTVSEQYF
-,15,TRBD2,TRBV11-2,TRBJ2-7,TGTGCCAGCAGCCTGGGACTAGCGGGAGTCTACGAGCAGTACTTC,CASSLGLAGVYEQYF
-,13,-,TRBV5-1,TRBJ2-1,TGCGCCAGCAGCTTGTATGTCTTCAATGAGCAGTTCTTC,CASSLYVFNEQFF
-,16,TRBD2,TRBV9,TRBJ2-1,TGTGCCAGCAGCGTAGGTCCGGGAGGGGCCTACAATGAGCAGTTCTTC,CASSVGPGGAYNEQFF
-,13,-,TRBV7-2,TRBJ2-3,TGTGCCAGCGGCCTCCTGATGGCAGATACGCAGTATTTT,CASGLLMADTQYF
-,15,TRBD1,TRBV5-1,TRBJ1-2,TGCGCCAGCAGGTCCGGGACAGGGTATAACTATGGCTACACCTTC,CASRSGTGYNYGYTF
-,12,-,TRBV6-1,TRBJ2-7,TGTGCCAGCAGTGAACAGGGTAAAGAGCAGTACTTC,CASSEQGKEQYF
-,13,-,TRBV6-5,TRBJ2-1,TGTGCCAGCAGTCCCCGTCTTTTCTATCAGCAGTTCTTC,CASSPRLFYQQFF
-,17,-,TRBV6-2/TRBV6-3,TRBJ1-5,TGTGCCAGCAGTTACTTTGGGAGGTCTGGGGGCAATCAGCCCCAGCATTTT,CASSYFGRSGGNQPQHF
-,18,TRBD2,TRBV7-6,TRBJ2-2,TGTGCCAGCAGCTCCGGACTAGCGGGAGGGCCCTATACCGGGGAGCTGTTTTTT,CASSSGLAGGPYTGELFF
-,12,-,TRBV28,TRBJ2-5,TGTGCCAGCAGTTTACTCGGAGAGACCCAGTACTTC,CASSLLGETQYF
once,15,-,TRBV5-1,TRBJ1-2,TGCGCCAGCAGCTTGTTGACTACCAACCTTTATGGCTACACCTTC,CASSLLTTNLYGYTF
-,14,TRBD2,TRBV6-5,TRBJ2-5,TGTGCCAGCAGCCCCAGCGGGGTCAAAGAGACCCAGTACTTC,CASSPSGVKETQYF
-,17,-,TRBV3-1/TRBV3-2,TRBJ2-4,TGTGCCAGCAGCCCGATGGGGCGGGGCCTAGCCAAAAACATTCAGTACTTC,CASSPMGRGLAKNIQYF
-,13,-,TRBV2,TRBJ2-7,TGTGCCAGCACTGTTCAGACAGCCTACGAGCAGTACTTC,CASTVQTAYEQYF
few,11,-,TRBV29-1,TRBJ1-1,TGCAGCGTTGTCTTGAACACTGAAGCTTTCTTT,CSVVLNTEAFF
-,13,-,TRBV12-3/TRBV12-4,TRBJ2-1,TGTGCCAGCAGCCAATACTTAGTCCATGAGCAGTTCTTC,CASSQYLVHEQFF
once,15,-,TRBV10-1,TRBJ2-1,TGCGCCAGCAGCCCTCGAGCGGGTACTTCCAATGAGCAGTTCTTC,CASSPRAGTSNEQFF
-,17,TRBD2,TRBV15,TRBJ2-1,TGTGCCACCAGCAGAGATGGGCTAGCGGAGACCTACAATGAGCAGTTCTTC,CATSRDGLAETYNEQFF
-,15,-,TRBV18,TRBJ1-4,TGTGCCAGCTCATCCAGACCGAGGACTAATGAAAAACTGTTTTTT,CASSSRPRTNEKLFF
-,13,-,TRBV4-3,TRBJ1-2,TGCGCCAGCAGCCTTGAACTGAAACAGGGCTACACCTTC,CASSLELKQGYTF
few,16,TRBD2,TRBV4-3,TRBJ2-7,TGCGCCAGCAGCCAAGACCGTAGCGGGAGCTCCTACGAGCAGTACTTC,CASSQDRSGSSYEQYF
-,14,-,TRBV6-5,TRBJ1-2,TGTGCCAGCAGTTACTCGGCGGGCAACTATGGCTACACCTTC,CASSYSAGNYGYTF
-,12,-,TRBV3-1/TRBV3-2,TRBJ2-7,TGTGCCAGCAGCCAAGATAACTACGAGCAGTACTTC,CASSQDNYEQYF
-,13,TRBD1,TRBV19,TRBJ1-2,TGTGCCAGTAGACGGACAGGGAACTATGGCTACACCTTC,CASRRTGNYGYTF
-,15,-,TRBV2,TRBJ1-2,TGTGCCAGCACCGAGGTGGGGCAGGGAAGGTATGGCTACACCTTC,CASTEVGQGRYGYTF
-,12,TRBD1,TRBV29-1,TRBJ2-7,TGCAGCGTGGGGACAGGTCGTCGCGAGCAGTACTTC,CSVGTGRREQYF
-,12,TRBD2,TRBV27,TRBJ2-1,TGTGCCAGCAGGGGAGCGGGGGGAGAGCAGTTCTTC,CASRGAGGEQFF